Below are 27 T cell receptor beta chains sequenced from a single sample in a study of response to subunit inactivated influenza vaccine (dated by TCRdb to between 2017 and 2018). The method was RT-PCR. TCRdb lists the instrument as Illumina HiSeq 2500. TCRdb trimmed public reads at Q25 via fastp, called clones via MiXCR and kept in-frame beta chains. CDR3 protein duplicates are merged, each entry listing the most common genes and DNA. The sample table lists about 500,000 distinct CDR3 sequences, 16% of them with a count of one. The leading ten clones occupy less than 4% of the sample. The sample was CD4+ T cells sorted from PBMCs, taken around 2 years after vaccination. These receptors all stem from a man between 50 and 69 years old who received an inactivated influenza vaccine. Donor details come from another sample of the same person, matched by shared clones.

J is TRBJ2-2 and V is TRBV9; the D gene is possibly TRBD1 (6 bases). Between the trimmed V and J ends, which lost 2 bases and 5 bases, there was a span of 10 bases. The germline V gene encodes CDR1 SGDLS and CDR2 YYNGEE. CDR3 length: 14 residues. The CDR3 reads CASSVQQGTGELFF. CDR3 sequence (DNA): TGTGCCAGCAGCGTCCAACAGGGAACCGGGGAGCTGTTTTTT. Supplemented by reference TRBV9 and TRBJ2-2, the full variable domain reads DSGVTQTPKHLITATGQRVTLRCSPRSGDLSVYWYQQSLDQGLQFLIQYYNGEERAKGNILERFSAQQFPDLHSELNLSSLELGDSALYFCASSVQQGTGELFFGEGSRLTVL.

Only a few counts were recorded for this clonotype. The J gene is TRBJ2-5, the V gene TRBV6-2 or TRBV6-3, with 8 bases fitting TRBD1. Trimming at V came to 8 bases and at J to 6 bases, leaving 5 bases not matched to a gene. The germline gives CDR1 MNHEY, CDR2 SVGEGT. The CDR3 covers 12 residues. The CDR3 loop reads CASGQGRKTQYF. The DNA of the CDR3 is TGTGCCAGCGGACAGGGACGGAAGACCCAGTACTTC.

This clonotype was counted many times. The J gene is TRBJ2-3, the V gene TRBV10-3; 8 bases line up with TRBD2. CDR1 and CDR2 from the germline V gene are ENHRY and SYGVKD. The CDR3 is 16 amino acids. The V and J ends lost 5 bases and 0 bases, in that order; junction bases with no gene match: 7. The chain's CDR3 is CAISFGLATSTDTQYF. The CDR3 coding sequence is TGTGCCATCAGTTTTGGACTAGCAACAAGCACAGATACGCAGTATTTT.

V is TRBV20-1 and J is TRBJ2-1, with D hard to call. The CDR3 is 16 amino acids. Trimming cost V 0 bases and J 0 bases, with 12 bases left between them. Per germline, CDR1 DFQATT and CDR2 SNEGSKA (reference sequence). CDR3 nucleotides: TGCAGTGCTAGAGATTTCGGCGTGAGCTCCTACAATGAGCAGTTCTTC. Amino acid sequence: CSARDFGVSSYNEQFF.

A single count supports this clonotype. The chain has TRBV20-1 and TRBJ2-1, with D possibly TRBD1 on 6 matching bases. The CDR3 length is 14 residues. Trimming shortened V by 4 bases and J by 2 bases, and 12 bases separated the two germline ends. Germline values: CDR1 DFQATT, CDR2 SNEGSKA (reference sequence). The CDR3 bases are TGCAGTGCTATCCCTGGACAGACCTACAATGAGCAGTTCTTC. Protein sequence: CSAIPGQTYNEQFF.

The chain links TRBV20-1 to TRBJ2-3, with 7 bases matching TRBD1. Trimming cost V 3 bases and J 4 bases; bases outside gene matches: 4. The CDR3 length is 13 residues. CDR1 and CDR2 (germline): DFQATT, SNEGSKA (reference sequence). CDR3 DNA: TGCAGTGCTAGTCGAGGGGGCTCAGATACGCAGTATTTT. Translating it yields CSASRGGSDTQYF.

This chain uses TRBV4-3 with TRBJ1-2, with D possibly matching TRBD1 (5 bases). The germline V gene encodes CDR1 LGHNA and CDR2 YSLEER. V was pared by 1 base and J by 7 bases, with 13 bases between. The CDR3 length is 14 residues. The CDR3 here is CASSQVGGFGGYTF. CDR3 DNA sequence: TGCGCCAGCAGCCAAGTGGGGGGGTTTGGTGGCTACACCTTC.

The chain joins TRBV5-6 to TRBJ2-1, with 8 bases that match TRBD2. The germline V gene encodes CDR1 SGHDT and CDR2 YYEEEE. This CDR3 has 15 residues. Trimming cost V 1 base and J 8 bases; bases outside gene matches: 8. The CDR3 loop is CASSLRTSQLYEQFF. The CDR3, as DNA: TGTGCCAGCAGCTTGCGGACTAGCCAACTATATGAGCAGTTCTTC.

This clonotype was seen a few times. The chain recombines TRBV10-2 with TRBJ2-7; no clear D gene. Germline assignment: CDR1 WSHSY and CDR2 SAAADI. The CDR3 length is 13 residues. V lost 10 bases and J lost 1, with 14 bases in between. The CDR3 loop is CATHGPSSYEQYF. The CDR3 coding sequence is TGCGCCACCCACGGACCCAGTTCCTACGAGCAGTACTTC.

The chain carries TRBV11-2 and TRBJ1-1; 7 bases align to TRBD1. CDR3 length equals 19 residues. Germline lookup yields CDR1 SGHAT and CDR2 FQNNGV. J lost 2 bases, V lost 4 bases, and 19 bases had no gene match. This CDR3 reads CASSSPLTGALGTNTEAFF. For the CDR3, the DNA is TGTGCCAGCAGCTCGCCCCTAACAGGGGCCTTGGGTACAAACACTGAAGCTTTCTTT.

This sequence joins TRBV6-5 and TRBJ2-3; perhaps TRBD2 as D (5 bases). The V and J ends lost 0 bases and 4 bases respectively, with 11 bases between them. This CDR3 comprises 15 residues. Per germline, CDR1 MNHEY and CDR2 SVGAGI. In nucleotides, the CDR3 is TGTGCCAGCAGTTACTCGTTCGGGGAACCAGATACGCAGTATTTT. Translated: CASSYSFGEPDTQYF.

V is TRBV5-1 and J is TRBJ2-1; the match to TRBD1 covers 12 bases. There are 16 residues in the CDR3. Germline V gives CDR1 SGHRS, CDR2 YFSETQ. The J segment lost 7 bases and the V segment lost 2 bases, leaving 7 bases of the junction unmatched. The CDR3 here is CASSFGRDRGLNEQFF. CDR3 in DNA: TGCGCCAGCAGCTTCGGGCGGGACAGGGGGCTGAATGAGCAGTTCTTC.

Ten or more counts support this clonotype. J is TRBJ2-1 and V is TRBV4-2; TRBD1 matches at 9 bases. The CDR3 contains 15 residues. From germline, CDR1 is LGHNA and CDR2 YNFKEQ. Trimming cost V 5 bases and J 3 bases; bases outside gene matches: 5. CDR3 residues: CASSSRQGVYNEQFF. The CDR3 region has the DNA TGTGCCAGCAGCTCCCGACAGGGGGTCTACAATGAGCAGTTCTTC.

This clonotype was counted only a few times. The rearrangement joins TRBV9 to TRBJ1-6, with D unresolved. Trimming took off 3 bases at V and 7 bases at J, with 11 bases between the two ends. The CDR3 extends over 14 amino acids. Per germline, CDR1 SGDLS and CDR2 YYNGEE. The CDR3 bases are TGTGCCAGCAGCGCGGGGAATTCGAATTCACCCCTCCACTTT. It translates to CASSAGNSNSPLHF.

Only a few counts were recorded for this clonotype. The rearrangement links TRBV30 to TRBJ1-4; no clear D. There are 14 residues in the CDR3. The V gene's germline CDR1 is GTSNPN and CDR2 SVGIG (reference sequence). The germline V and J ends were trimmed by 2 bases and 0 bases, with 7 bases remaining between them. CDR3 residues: CAWSWAATNEKLFF. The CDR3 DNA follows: TGTGCCTGGAGTTGGGCTGCAACTAATGAAAAACTGTTTTTT. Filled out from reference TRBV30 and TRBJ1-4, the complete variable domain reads SQTIHQWPATLVQPVGSPLSLECTVEGTSNPNLYWYRQAAGRGLQLLFYSVGIGQISSEVPQNLSASRPQDRQFILSSKKLLLSDSGFYLCAWSWAATNEKLFFGSGTQLSVL.

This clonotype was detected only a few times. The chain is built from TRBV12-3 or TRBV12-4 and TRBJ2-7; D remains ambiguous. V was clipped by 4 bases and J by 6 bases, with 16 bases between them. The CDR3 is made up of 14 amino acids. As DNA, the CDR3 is TGTGCCAGCAGTTCCCCTCCCCTCAGTCGCGAGCAGTACTTC. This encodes CASSSPPLSREQYF.

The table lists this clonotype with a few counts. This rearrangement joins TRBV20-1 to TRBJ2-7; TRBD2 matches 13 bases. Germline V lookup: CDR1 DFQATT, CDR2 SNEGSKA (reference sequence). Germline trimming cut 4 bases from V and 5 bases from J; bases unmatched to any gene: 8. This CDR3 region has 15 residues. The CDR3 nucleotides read TGCAGTGCTACAACTAGCGGGAGGGCCGTGGACGAGCAGTACTTC. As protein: CSATTSGRAVDEQYF.

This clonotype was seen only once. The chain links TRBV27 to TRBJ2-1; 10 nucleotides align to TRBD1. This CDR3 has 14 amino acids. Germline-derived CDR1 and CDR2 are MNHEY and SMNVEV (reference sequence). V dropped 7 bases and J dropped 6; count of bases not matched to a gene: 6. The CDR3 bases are TGTGCCAGCAAAAGACAGGGGGCTTTCAATGAGCAGTTCTTC. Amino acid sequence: CASKRQGAFNEQFF.

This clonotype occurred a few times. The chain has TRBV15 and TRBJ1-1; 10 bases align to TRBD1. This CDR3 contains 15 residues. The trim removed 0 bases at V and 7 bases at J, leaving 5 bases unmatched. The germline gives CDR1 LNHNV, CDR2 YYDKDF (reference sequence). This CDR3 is CATSRDRGQGIEAFF. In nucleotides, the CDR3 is TGTGCCACCAGCAGAGATCGGGGACAGGGGATTGAAGCTTTCTTT.

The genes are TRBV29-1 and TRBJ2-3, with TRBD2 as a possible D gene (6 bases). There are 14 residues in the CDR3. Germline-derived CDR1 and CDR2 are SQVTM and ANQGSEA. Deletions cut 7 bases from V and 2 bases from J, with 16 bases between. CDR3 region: CSASYGTYTDTQYF. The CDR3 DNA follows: TGCAGCGCCTCCTATGGGACTTACACAGATACGCAGTATTTT.

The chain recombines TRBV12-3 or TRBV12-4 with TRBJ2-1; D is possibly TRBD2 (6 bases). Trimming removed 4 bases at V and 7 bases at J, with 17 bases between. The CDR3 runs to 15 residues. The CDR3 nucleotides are TGTGCCAGCAGTTGGGACCTCACCGGGGGAAATGAGCAGTTCTTC. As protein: CASSWDLTGGNEQFF.

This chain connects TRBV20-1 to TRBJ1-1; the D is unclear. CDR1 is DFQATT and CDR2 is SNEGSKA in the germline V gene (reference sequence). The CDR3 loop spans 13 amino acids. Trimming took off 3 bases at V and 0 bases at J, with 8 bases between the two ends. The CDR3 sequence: CSASGHMNTEAFF. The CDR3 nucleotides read TGCAGTGCTAGTGGTCATATGAACACTGAAGCTTTCTTT.

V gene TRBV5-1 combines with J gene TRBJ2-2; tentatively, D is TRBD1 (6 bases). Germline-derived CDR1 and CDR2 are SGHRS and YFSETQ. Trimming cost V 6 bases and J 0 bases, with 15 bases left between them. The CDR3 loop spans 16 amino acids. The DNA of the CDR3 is TGCGCCAGCATACCCGGACAGTTCTCGAACACCGGGGAGCTGTTTTTT. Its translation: CASIPGQFSNTGELFF.

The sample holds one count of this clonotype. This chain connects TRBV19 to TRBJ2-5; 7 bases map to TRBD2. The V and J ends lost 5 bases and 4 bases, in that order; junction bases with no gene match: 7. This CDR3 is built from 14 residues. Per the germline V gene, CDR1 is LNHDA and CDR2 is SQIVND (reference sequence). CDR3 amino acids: CASSPRTRTETQYF. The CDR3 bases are TGTGCCAGTAGTCCCCGGACTAGAACAGAGACCCAGTACTTC.

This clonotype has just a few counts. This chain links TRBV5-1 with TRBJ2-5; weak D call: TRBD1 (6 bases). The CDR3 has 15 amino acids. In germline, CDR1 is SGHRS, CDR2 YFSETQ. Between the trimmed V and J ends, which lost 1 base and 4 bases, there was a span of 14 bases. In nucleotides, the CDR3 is TGCGCCAGCAGCTTGTTCCAGGGGCAGGGAGAGACCCAGTACTTC. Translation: CASSLFQGQGETQYF.

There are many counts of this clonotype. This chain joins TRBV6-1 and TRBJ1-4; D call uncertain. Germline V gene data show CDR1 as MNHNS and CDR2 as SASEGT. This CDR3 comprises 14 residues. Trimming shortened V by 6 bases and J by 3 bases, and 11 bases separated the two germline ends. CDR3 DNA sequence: TGTGCCAGCAGACTAGCCGGGTCTAATGAAAAACTGTTTTTT. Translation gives CASRLAGSNEKLFF.

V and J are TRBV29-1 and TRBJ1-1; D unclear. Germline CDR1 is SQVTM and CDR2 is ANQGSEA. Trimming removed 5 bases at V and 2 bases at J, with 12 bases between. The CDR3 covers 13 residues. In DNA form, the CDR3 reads TGCAGCGTTTCCCCGGATATCAACACTGAAGCTTTCTTT. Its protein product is CSVSPDINTEAFF.